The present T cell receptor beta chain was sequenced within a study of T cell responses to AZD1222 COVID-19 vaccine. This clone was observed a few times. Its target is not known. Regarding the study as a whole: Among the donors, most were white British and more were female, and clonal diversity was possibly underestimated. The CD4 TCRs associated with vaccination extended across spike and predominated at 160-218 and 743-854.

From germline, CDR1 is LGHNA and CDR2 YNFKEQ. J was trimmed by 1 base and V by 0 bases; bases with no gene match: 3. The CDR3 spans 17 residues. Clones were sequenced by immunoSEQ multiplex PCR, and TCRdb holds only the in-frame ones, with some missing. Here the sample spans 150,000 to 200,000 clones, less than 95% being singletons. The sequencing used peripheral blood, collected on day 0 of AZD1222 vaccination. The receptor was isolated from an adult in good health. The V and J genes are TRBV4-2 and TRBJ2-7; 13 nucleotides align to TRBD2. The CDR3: CASSQDLGLAGSYEQYF. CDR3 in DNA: TGTGCCAGCAGCCAAGATTTGGGACTAGCGGGATCCTACGAGCAGTACTTC.